This TCR beta chain comes out of a study of cytomegalovirus exposure and HLA in healthy donors (dated by TCRdb to the late 2010s). Background for the entire study: According to a later analysis, one platform produced both the 110 or so validation repertoires and the 700 or so repertoires of the first cohort. The study aimed to test whether cataloging public T cell receptors could reveal signatures of past pathogen exposure. Besides the first cohort of under 700 subjects, a separate validation cohort made up of roughly 120 different subjects was used. To predict cytomegalovirus infection status, the study brought together high-throughput TCR immunosequencing, statistical association of individual TCRs with disease status, and machine learning.

The donors belonged to the validation cohort of over a hundred subjects, which was separate from the roughly 670-subject first cohort. Libraries were built with the immunoSEQ multiplex PCR assay. Regarding the original processing steps: A statistical classification framework was built for diagnosing cytomegalovirus status from the catalog of TCR beta chain sequences. TCRdb limited this immuneACCESS table to in-frame rearrangements with V and J called. A share of clones is missing; checked studies link under half to unresolved V genes, and the rest is unexplained. D and trimming were read from the DNA, whereas the V and J calls and clone size are those reported in that table. The sample includes approximately 98,000 clones, with roughly 95% observed a single time. Approximately 0.67% of the sample is in the top ten clones. This clone has only one observation. Its cognate antigen has yet to be identified. Base qualities were left out, and no much larger clone turns up one base away.

The germline V gene encodes CDR1 LNHNV and CDR2 YYDKDF (reference sequence). The V end gives up 5 bases and the J end 4 bases, leaving 2 bases in the junction not matched to a gene. From the cysteine through the phenylalanine, the CDR3 covers 12 amino acids. The entry retains the CDR3 DNA only, 36 bases that are in frame from base 1. Overall study results and their limits: The classifier was reported to diagnose cytomegalovirus status with high specificity and sensitivity in both the original cohort and the validation cohort. The study listed around 160 TCR beta chains as associated with cytomegalovirus. A few of the identified cytomegalovirus-associated TCR beta chains were confirmed in vitro to be specific for cytomegalovirus antigens. Of the cluster scores, roughly 95% were above 0 in a later analysis, which found that TCRs clustered in the first cohort also tended to co-occur in the 130 or so validation repertoires. It was suggested by the authors that the approach could potentially be generalized to other disease states and immunological phenotypes. Most TCR sequences were observed very rarely across donors, whereas some public TCRs were present in many individuals. All 120 or so repertoires were used to score co-occurrence in the validation cohort in a later analysis, because that analysis had no HLA typing for the cohort.

This TCR came from a young woman in good health and CMV-seronegative. Material: PBMCs. The V and J genes are TRBV15 and TRBJ2-7; 7 bases in between match TRBD2. The bases read TGTGCCACCAGCGACGGGAGGTACGAGCAGTACTTC. Translated, this is CATSDGRYEQYF.